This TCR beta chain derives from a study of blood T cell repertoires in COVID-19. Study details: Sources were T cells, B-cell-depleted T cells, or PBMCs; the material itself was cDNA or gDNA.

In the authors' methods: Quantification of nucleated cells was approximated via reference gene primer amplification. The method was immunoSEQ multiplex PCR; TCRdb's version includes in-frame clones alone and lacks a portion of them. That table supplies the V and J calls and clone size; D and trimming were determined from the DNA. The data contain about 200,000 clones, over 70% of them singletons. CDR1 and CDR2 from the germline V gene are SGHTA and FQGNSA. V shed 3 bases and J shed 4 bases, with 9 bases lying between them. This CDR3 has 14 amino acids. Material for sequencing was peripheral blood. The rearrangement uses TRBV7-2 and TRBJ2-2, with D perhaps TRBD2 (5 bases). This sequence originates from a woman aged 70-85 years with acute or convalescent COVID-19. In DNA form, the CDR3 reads TGTGCCAGCAGCTTCAGACTACCCACCGGGGAGCTGTTTTTT. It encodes CASSFRLPTGELFF.